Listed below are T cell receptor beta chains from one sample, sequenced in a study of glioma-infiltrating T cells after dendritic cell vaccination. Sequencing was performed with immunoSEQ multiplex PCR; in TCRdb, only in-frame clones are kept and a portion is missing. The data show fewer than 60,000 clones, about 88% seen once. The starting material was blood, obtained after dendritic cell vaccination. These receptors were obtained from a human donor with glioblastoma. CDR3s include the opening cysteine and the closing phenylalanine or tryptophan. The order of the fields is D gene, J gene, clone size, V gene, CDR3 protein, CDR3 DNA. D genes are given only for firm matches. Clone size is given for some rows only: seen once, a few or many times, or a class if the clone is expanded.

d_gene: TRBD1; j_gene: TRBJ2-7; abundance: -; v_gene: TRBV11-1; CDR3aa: CASSLGQGPYEQYF; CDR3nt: TGTGCCAGCAGCTTAGGACAGGGACCCTACGAGCAGTACTTC
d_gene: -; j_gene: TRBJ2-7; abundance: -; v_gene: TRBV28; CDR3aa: CASSFRVGEQYF; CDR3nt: TGTGCCAGCAGTTTTCGGGTCGGCGAGCAGTACTTC
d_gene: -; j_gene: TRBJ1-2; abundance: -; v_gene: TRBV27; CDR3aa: CASRPITSPGFYGYTF; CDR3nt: TGTGCCAGCAGACCCATAACGTCCCCGGGGTTCTATGGCTACACCTTC
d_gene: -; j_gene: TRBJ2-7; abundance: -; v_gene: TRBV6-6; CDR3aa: CASRKTGTYEQYF; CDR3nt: TGTGCCAGCAGGAAGACCGGGACCTACGAGCAGTACTTC
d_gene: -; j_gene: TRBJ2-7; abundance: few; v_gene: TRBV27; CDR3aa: CASRLTTNSYEQYF; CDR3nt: TGTGCCAGCAGACTGACTACCAACTCCTACGAGCAGTACTTC
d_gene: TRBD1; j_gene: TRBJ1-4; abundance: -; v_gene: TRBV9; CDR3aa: CASSAGTGVVGYEKLFF; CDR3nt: TGTGCCAGCTCGGCCGGGACAGGGGTTGTCGGGTATGAAAAACTGTTTTTT
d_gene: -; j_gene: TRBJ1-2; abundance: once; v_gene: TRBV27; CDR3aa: CASRRVSGGGYGYTF; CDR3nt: TGTGCCAGCAGAAGGGTCTCGGGGGGGGGTTATGGCTACACCTTC
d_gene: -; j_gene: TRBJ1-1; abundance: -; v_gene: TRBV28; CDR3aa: CASSSLWDTELMNTEAFF; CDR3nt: TGTGCCAGCAGTTCCTTGTGGGACACGGAGCTCATGAACACTGAAGCTTTCTTT
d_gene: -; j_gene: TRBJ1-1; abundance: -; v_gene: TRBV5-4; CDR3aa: CASFRGNTEAFF; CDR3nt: TGTGCCAGCTTTAGAGGGAACACTGAAGCTTTCTTT
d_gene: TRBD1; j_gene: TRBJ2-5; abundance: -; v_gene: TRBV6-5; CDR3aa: CASRTGGIGAETQYF; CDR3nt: TGTGCCAGCCGGACAGGGGGTATTGGTGCAGAGACCCAGTACTTC
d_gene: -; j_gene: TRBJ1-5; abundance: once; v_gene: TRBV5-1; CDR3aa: CASSAGMASNQPQHF; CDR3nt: TGCGCCAGCAGCGCAGGGATGGCTAGCAATCAGCCCCAGCATTTT
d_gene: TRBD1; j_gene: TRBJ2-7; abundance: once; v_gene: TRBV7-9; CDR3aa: CASRSDRVINEQYF; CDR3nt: TGTGCCAGCAGATCCGACAGGGTGATAAACGAGCAGTACTTC
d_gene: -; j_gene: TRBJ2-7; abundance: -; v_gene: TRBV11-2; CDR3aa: CASSSVATYYEQYF; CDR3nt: TGTGCCAGCAGCTCCGTAGCTACCTACTACGAGCAGTACTTC
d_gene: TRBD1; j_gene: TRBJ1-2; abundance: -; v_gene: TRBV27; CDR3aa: CASSGRTGNYGYTF; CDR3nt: TGTGCCAGCAGTGGTCGGACAGGGAACTATGGCTACACCTTC
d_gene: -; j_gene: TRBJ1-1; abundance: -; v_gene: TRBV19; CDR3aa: CASSLRAMNTEAFF; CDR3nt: TGTGCCAGTAGTCTTCGTGCGATGAACACTGAAGCTTTCTTT
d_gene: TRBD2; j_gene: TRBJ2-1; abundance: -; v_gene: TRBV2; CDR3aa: CASSVPGGPGNEQFF; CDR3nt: TGTGCCAGCAGTGTTCCGGGAGGGCCCGGAAATGAGCAGTTCTTC
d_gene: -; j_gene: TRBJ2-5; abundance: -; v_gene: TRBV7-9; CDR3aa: CASSLGQTYETQYF; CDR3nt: TGTGCCAGCAGCTTAGGACAGACCTATGAGACCCAGTACTTC
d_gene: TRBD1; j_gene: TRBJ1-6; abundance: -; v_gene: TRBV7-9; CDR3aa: CASSPPRDSGNSPLHF; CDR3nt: TGTGCCAGCAGTCCACCCCGGGACAGCGGTAATTCACCCCTCCACTTT
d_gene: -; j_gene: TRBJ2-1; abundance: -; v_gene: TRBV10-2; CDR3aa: CASSPDSSYNEQFF; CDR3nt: TGCGCCAGCAGTCCGGACAGCTCCTACAATGAGCAGTTCTTC
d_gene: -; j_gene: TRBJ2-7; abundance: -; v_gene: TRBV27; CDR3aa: CASSTGQNYEQYF; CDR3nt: TGTGCCAGCTCTACTGGACAGAACTACGAGCAGTACTTC
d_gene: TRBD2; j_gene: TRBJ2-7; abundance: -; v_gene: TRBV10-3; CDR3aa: CAISNSGSFGSYEQYF; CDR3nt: TGTGCCATCAGCAATAGCGGGAGTTTTGGCTCCTACGAGCAGTACTTC
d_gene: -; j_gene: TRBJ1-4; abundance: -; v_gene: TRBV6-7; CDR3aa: CASSSKYAGFVNEKLFF; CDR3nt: TGTGCCAGCAGTTCCAAATATGCGGGCTTTGTTAATGAAAAACTGTTTTTT
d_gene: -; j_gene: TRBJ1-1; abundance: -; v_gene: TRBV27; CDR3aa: CASSWDYGKKAFF; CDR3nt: TGTGCCAGCAGTTGGGACTATGGTAAAAAAGCTTTCTTT
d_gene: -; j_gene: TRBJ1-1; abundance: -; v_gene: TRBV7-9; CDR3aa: CASSRGRERSEAFF; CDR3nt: TGTGCCAGCAGTCGAGGTAGGGAGAGGAGTGAAGCTTTCTTT
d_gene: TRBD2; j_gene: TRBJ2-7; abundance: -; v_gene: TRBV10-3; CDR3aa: CASHDSGSTYEQYF; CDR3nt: TGTGCCAGCCACGACAGCGGGAGCACCTACGAGCAGTACTTC